This T cell receptor beta chain was retrieved from a study of cytomegalovirus exposure and HLA in healthy donors. Study-level results: High specificity and sensitivity for cytomegalovirus status were reported for the classifier.

This CDR3 has 19 amino acids. Germline assignment: CDR1 GTSNPN and CDR2 SVGIG (reference sequence). With V trimmed by 4 bases and J by 4 bases, 20 bases remained unmatched. Points on this clone: What it recognizes is unknown.

A multiplex PCR was run with 60 Vbeta primers and 13 Jbeta primers. In the authors' workflow: Unique TCR beta chains totaled some 81 million in a later count, with roughly 11 million of them shared. Assay used: immunoSEQ multiplex PCR; TCRdb lists only in-frame clones, some missing. That table supplies the V and J calls and clone size; D and trimming were determined from the DNA. The table lists 170,000 or so clones, less than 85% of them singletons. The TCR was taken from a man aged 18 to 30 in good health and CMV-seronegative. The source material was PBMCs. The chain has TRBV30 and TRBJ2-7; 12 bases align to TRBD2. The CDR3 spells CAWTGRKILAGGFTYEQYF. CDR3 sequence (DNA): TGTGCCTGGACCGGACGCAAAATTCTAGCGGGAGGGTTCACGTACGAGCAGTACTTC.